This TCR beta chain was captured by sequencing in a study of blood T cell repertoires in COVID-19. Study in general: The analysed material was cDNA or gDNA that came from T cells, B-cell-depleted T cells, or PBMCs.

V lost 5 bases and J lost 3; bases outside the gene matches: 5. The CDR3 spans 15 residues. Germline assignment: CDR1 MRHNA and CDR2 SNTAGT. Study processing details: Reference gene primer amplification gave estimated nucleated cell counts. TCRdb's table, derived via immunoSEQ multiplex PCR, lists solely in-frame clones and lacks some. The DNA gave D and trimming, while V, J and clone size come from that table. This repertoire shows some 250,000 clones, about 86% found once; its top ten account for around 3.2%. The receptor comes from an older woman with active or convalescent COVID-19. The sample was peripheral blood. The chain combines TRBV6-4 with TRBJ2-1; 9 bases match TRBD2. Here the CDR3 DNA reads TGTGCCAGCAGTCCGAGCGGGGGGCACTACAATGAGCAGTTCTTC. Its translation: CASSPSGGHYNEQFF.